This T cell receptor (beta chain) was documented in a study of graft-versus-host responses after intestinal transplantation. Study context: As for transplant type, recipients had multivisceral, liver-intestinal, or isolated intestinal grafts. The study gave all recipients anti-thymocyte globulin induction, then tacrolimus and steroids for 2 to 3 years. Study-wide findings and caveats: Allograft graft-versus-host to host-versus-graft clonal ratios ran high in patients with graft-donor T cell macrochimerism. There were GvH clones found in recipient marrow, and some of them appeared first in ileum or blood.

The CDR3 extends over 12 amino acids. Germline V gene data show CDR1 as SEHNR and CDR2 as FQNEAQ (reference sequence). V lost 9 bases, J lost 6 bases, and 5 bases stayed unmatched. TCRdb keeps only in-frame clones here, not all; method: immunoSEQ multiplex PCR. This sample carries over 80,000 clones, roughly 91% of them seen once, and the ten largest clones take 0.15% to 0.2%. Remarks on this clone: Its antigen is not identified.

The chain combines TRBV7-9 with TRBJ2-1; 7 nucleotides line up with TRBD1. The sample here was unstimulated CD4+ T cells sorted from spleen or lymph node cells, taken before transplant. The receptor comes from a human donor who was the organ donor for an intestinal transplant. CDR3 protein: CASTRGSNEQFF. The CDR3 region has the DNA TGTGCCAGTACCAGGGGGAGCAATGAGCAGTTCTTC.